This TCR beta chain was recorded in a study of blood T cell repertoires in COVID-19. Study information: The United States, Italy and Spain provided the acute and convalescent COVID-19 samples. Nucleic acid was either cDNA or gDNA, and it came from T cells, B-cell-depleted T cells, or PBMCs.

Study processing details: Nucleated cell number was recorded as an estimate derived from reference gene primer amplification. TCRdb's copy holds only in-frame clones and misses some; the assay was immunoSEQ multiplex PCR. D and trimming were read from the DNA, whereas the V and J calls and clone size are those reported in that table. The table lists 100,000 or so clones, about 80% of them singletons. In germline, CDR1 is SGHTA, CDR2 FQGTGA. V dropped 1 base and J dropped 4 bases, with 9 bases sitting between them. The CDR3 spans 14 residues. The V gene is TRBV7-3, the J gene TRBJ2-3; D not certain. The sample was peripheral blood. This receptor was taken from a woman between 65 and 79 years old with acute or convalescent COVID-19. CDR3 sequence reads: CASSLKTSPDTQYF. CDR3 in DNA: TGTGCCAGCAGCTTAAAGACTTCCCCAGATACGCAGTATTTT. The full variable domain, with the rest looked up from reference TRBV7-3 and TRBJ2-3, is GAGVSQTPSNKVTEKGKYVELRCDPISGHTALYWYRQSLGQGPEFLIYFQGTGAADDSGLPNDRFFAVRPEGSVSTLKIQRTERGDSAVYLCASSLKTSPDTQYFGPGTRLTVL.